A selection of T cell receptor beta chains follows, all from one sample in a study of CD8 T cells in Susac syndrome. TCRdb re-analysed the immunoSEQ multiplex PCR reads in MiXCR, keeping a single row per CDR3 protein. The data contain more than 90,000 distinct CDR3 sequences, 85% to 95% of them singletons. Material for sequencing was CD4+ T cells from PBMCs. These receptor sequences come from a human donor with multiple sclerosis. Both conserved end residues are part of each CDR3. D genes are given only for firm matches. Clone size appears in some rows only: once, few, many, or a class for an expanded clone.

. | TRBD1 | TRBJ1-5 | TRBV30 | TGTGCCTGGGCAGCAGGGGGATGGAATCAGCCCCAGCATTTT | CAWAAGGWNQPQHF
. | . | TRBJ2-1 | TRBV7-3 | TGTGCCAGCAGCTTATTGGGACTGAGCTCCTACAATGAGCAGTTCTTC | CASSLLGLSSYNEQFF
. | . | TRBJ2-1 | TRBV11-3 | TGTGCCAGCAGCCCCTCCCTGGCAGGGGCCAAGGGAGAGCAGTTCTTC | CASSPSLAGAKGEQFF
. | . | TRBJ1-5 | TRBV30 | TGTGCCTGGAGTGGGGGGGGAGGTCAGCCCCAGCATTTT | CAWSGGGGQPQHF
. | . | TRBJ2-1 | TRBV3-1 | TGTGCCAGCAGCATTACCGGGGTCTTCAATGAGCAGTTCTTC | CASSITGVFNEQFF
. | TRBD1 | TRBJ2-7 | TRBV6-5 | TGTGCCAGCAGTTACTCGATCCTTAAAGGGGGCCCAGGGGAGCAGTACTTC | CASSYSILKGGPGEQYF
. | . | TRBJ2-7 | TRBV6-2/TRBV6-3 | TGTGCCAGCAGGTACGGGTGGTCCGGTCTCGGCGAGCAGTACTTC | CASRYGWSGLGEQYF
. | . | TRBJ2-7 | TRBV6-5 | TGTGCCAGTGCAATGGGGCCTAGTACCTACGAGCAGTACTTC | CASAMGPSTYEQYF
few | TRBD2 | TRBJ2-7 | TRBV7-9 | TGTGCCAGCAGCCTAAGCGGGGGGCCTCAGGGCGAGCAGTACTTC | CASSLSGGPQGEQYF
. | . | TRBJ2-7 | TRBV11-2 | TGTGCCAGCAGCTTTAAGGAGGGGGCCTACGAGCAGTACTTC | CASSFKEGAYEQYF
. | TRBD1 | TRBJ2-7 | TRBV12-3/TRBV12-4 | TGTGCCAGCAGTTCCTCCGGGACAGGGCGGTCCGAGCAGTACTTC | CASSSSGTGRSEQYF
. | . | TRBJ2-3 | TRBV12-3/TRBV12-4 | TGTGCCAGCACCCCACGGCGGTTAAGCACAGATACGCAGTATTTT | CASTPRRLSTDTQYF
. | . | TRBJ1-3 | TRBV7-2 | TGTGCCAGCAGCTTAAACTGGGGGGAAAACACCATATATTTT | CASSLNWGENTIYF
. | . | TRBJ1-4 | TRBV5-1 | TGCGCCAGCAGCTTGGCCGGGGGTTCCGGTAATGAAAAACTGTTTTTT | CASSLAGGSGNEKLFF
. | . | TRBJ2-7 | TRBV29-1 | TGCAGCGTTGGCGGCACCTCCGTCTCCTACGAGCAGTACTTC | CSVGGTSVSYEQYF
. | . | TRBJ1-1 | TRBV7-9 | TGTGCCAGCAGCTTGATAGACAGTGAAGCTTTCTTT | CASSLIDSEAFF
once | TRBD1 | TRBJ1-6 | TRBV30 | TGTGCCTGGAGAGTAGGGACAGCTTCACCCCTCCACTTT | CAWRVGTASPLHF
. | TRBD1 | TRBJ1-1 | TRBV7-2 | TGTGCCAGCAGCTCAGACAGGGTTGAATCTTTCTTT | CASSSDRVESFF
. | TRBD1 | TRBJ1-3 | TRBV7-2 | TGTGCCAGCAGCTTACCGGGACAGGGGTCCATACTCTCTGGAAACACCATATATTTT | CASSLPGQGSILSGNTIYF
. | TRBD2 | TRBJ2-7 | TRBV6-5 | TGTGCCAGCAGCGTAGCGGGGGACGACTACGAGCAGTACTTC | CASSVAGDDYEQYF
. | TRBD2 | TRBJ2-1 | TRBV7-8 | TGTGCCAGCAGCCCCCCGGCTAGCGGGAGAAATGAGCAGTTCTTC | CASSPPASGRNEQFF
. | . | TRBJ2-5 | TRBV10-3 | TGTGCCATCAGTGATGAGGGAGAGACCCAGTACTTC | CAISDEGETQYF
. | TRBD1 | TRBJ1-1 | TRBV3-1 | TGTGCCAGCAGCCAACTACAGGGGAAAGCTTTCTTT | CASSQLQGKAFF
. | . | TRBJ1-5 | TRBV29-1 | TGCAGCGTTGGCCTTGGGAGCAATCAGCCCCAGCATTTT | CSVGLGSNQPQHF
. | . | TRBJ1-2 | TRBV6-1 | TGTGCCAGCAGTAACAGGTTCAACTATGGCTACACCTTC | CASSNRFNYGYTF
. | TRBD2 | TRBJ2-1 | TRBV7-2 | TGTGCCAGCACCGGGAGTGCGGGGGGCCTGAATGAGCAGTTCTTC | CASTGSAGGLNEQFF
. | TRBD1 | TRBJ2-7 | TRBV6-1 | TGTGCCAGCAGTGCAACCGGGACAGGGGACTACGAGCAGTACTTC | CASSATGTGDYEQYF
. | . | TRBJ2-7 | TRBV2 | TGTGCCAGTATCCCGGGGTACTCCTACGAGCAGTACTTC | CASIPGYSYEQYF